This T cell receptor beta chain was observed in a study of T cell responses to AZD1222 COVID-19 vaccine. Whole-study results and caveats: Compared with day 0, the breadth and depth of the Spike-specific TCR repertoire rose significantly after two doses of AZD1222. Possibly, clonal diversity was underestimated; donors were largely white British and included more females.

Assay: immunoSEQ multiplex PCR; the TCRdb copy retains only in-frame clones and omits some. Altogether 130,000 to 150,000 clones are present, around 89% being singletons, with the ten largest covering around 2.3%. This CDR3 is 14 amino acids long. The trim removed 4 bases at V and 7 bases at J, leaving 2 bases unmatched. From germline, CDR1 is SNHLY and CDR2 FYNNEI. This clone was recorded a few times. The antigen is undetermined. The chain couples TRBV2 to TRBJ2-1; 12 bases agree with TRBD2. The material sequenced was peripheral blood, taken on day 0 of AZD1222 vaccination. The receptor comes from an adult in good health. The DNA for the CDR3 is TGTGCCAGCAGTGGACTAGCGGGAGTGAATGAGCAGTTCTTC. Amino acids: CASSGLAGVNEQFF.